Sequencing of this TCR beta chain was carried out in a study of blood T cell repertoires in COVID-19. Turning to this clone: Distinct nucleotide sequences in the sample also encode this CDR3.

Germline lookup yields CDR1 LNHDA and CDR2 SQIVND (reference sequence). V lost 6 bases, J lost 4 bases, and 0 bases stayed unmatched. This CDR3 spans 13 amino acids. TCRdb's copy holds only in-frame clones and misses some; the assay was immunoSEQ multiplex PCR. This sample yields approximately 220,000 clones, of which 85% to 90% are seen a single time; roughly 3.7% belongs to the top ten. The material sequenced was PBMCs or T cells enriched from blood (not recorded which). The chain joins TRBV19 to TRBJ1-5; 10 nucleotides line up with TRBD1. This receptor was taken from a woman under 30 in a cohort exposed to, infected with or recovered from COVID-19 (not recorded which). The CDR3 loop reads CASRDRGNQPQHF. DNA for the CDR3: TGTGCCAGTAGGGACAGGGGGAATCAGCCCCAGCATTTT.